A single sample is the source of the 12 T cell receptor beta chains below, sequenced in a study of T cell repertoires in cytomegalovirus infection (dated by TCRdb to about 2019). TCRdb lists the instrument as Illumina HiSeq 1500. In-frame beta chains were kept once TCRdb had trimmed the public reads at Q25 with fastp and called clones with MiXCR. Rows matching on CDR3 protein sequence are summarized as one entry with the most common DNA and genes. Within this sample are 370,000 or so distinct CDR3 sequences, with around a third of them counted one time only. 13% of the sample rests with the top ten. These TCRs' antigens remain unknown. Read against the paper, the sample's treatment or condition label means: in vitro stimulation with specific CMV peptide epitopes to enrich CMV-specific T cells. Material: cultured PBMCs, obtained from culture after CMV antigen stimulation. These receptors all come from a human donor in good health (CMV status not recorded). Some clones in this sample may be carry-over from other donors' samples.

This clonotype was picked up a small number of times. The genes are TRBV7-2 and TRBJ2-5; D assignment may be TRBD1 or TRBD2 (6 bases each). The CDR3 is made up of 16 amino acids. From germline, CDR1 is SGHTA and CDR2 FQGNSA. V lost 1 base, J lost 5 bases, and 17 bases lay in between. CDR3 region: CASSLGGASVWETQYF. The CDR3 DNA follows: TGTGCCAGCAGCTTAGGGGGGGCTAGCGTGTGGGAGACCCAGTACTTC. The full variable domain, completed using reference TRBV7-2 and TRBJ2-5, is GAGVSQSPSNKVTEKGKDVELRCDPISGHTALYWYRQSLGQGLEFLIYFQGNSAPDKSGLPSDRFSAERTGGSVSTLTIQRTQQEDSAVYLCASSLGGASVWETQYFGPGTRLLVL.

V is TRBV25-1 and J is TRBJ1-2; D is perhaps TRBD1 (5 bases). V shed 6 bases and J shed 3 bases, with 8 bases lying between them. Germline CDR1 reads MGHDK; CDR2 reads SYGVNS. The CDR3 runs to 12 residues. This chain's CDR3 is CASRRGYYGYTF. For the CDR3, the DNA is TGTGCCAGCAGGCGGGGGTACTATGGCTACACCTTC.

V gene TRBV4-1 combines with J gene TRBJ1-5, with a tentative D call TRBD1 (5 bases). With 2 bases removed from V and 0 bases from J, the gap between germline ends came to 14 bases. The length of the CDR3 is 17 residues. Germline lookup yields CDR1 MGHRA and CDR2 YSYEKL. CDR3 in amino acids: CASSQNPQGRSNQPQHF. The CDR3 coding sequence is TGCGCCAGCAGCCAAAATCCCCAGGGACGTAGCAATCAGCCCCAGCATTTT.

The chain employs TRBV19 and TRBJ2-1, with 7 bases that match TRBD1. Germline V CDR1 and CDR2: LNHDA, SQIVND (reference sequence). The CDR3 is made up of 14 amino acids. V gave up 2 bases and J gave up 7 bases; unmatched junction bases: 5. CDR3 protein: CASSINSRGNEQFF. The CDR3 nucleotides read TGTGCCAGTAGTATAAACAGCAGGGGGAATGAGCAGTTCTTC.

This chain connects TRBV6-2 or TRBV6-3 to TRBJ2-7; perhaps TRBD2 as D (5 bases). V lost 2 bases to trimming and J lost 6 bases, with 14 bases between them. The CDR3 totals 14 residues. CDR1 is MNHEY, CDR2 SVGEGT, per germline. CDR3 amino acids: CASSYVGSWAEQYF. The CDR3 DNA follows: TGTGCCAGCAGTTACGTTGGGAGTTGGGCCGAGCAGTACTTC.

The gene calls are TRBV12-3 or TRBV12-4 and TRBJ1-2; D perhaps matches TRBD1 (6 bases). The CDR3 spans 15 residues. Trimming cost V 5 bases and J 6 bases, with 19 bases left between them. This chain's CDR3 is CASSPGRGARNGYTF. In DNA form, the CDR3 reads TGTGCCAGCAGTCCTGGGAGGGGGGCGCGGAATGGCTACACCTTC.

The J gene is TRBJ2-7, the V gene TRBV7-2; the match to TRBD2 covers 9 bases. Trimming cost V 1 base and J 5 bases; bases outside gene matches: 12. CDR1 and CDR2 (germline): SGHTA, FQGNSA. The CDR3 has 17 residues. The CDR3 region has the DNA TGTGCCAGCAGCTTAGTCTCGGGGGCGGGAGGGCCGAACGAGCAGTACTTC. Translated, it gives CASSLVSGAGGPNEQYF.

This CDR3 reads CATSDRSGLAISYNEQFF. The CDR3 coding sequence is TGTGCCACCAGTGATCGCTCGGGACTAGCGATCTCCTACAATGAGCAGTTCTTC. V is TRBV24-1 and J is TRBJ2-1; 10 positions agree with TRBD2. V shed 3 bases and J 0 bases; nucleotides not matched to a gene: 7. CDR3 length equals 18 residues. Germline V gene sequence: CDR1 KGHDR, CDR2 SFDVKD.

The chain has TRBV9 and TRBJ2-6; D could derive from TRBD1 or TRBD2 (5 bases each). Germline CDR1 and CDR2: SGDLS and YYNGEE. CDR3 size: 16 residues. V dropped 3 bases and J dropped 4 bases, with 14 bases sitting between them. DNA for the CDR3: TGTGCCAGCAGCGGGGGGACGCCATCCGGGGCCAACGTCCTGACTTTC. Translated, it gives CASSGGTPSGANVLTF.

The gene calls are TRBV11-1 and TRBJ2-7; tentative D call: TRBD2 (6 bases). Deletions cut 1 base from V and 4 bases from J, with 14 bases between. There are 15 residues in the CDR3. Per germline, CDR1 SGHAT and CDR2 FQDESV (reference sequence). The CDR3: CASSLVLGRGYEQYF. CDR3 DNA sequence: TGTGCCAGCAGCTTAGTACTGGGACGGGGGTACGAGCAGTACTTC.

The chain couples TRBV9 to TRBJ2-2; 7 bases fit TRBD2. V gave up 3 bases and J gave up 1 base; unmatched junction bases: 0. The CDR3 contains 14 residues. Germline V gene sequence: CDR1 SGDLS, CDR2 YYNGEE. In nucleotides, the CDR3 is TGTGCCAGCAGCGCTAGCGGGAACACCGGGGAGCTGTTTTTT. This codes for CASSASGNTGELFF.

This clonotype turned up a few times. The chain uses TRBV28 and TRBJ2-3; D gene unclear. Germline V gene sequence: CDR1 MDHEN, CDR2 SYDVKM. There are 11 residues in the CDR3. The V gene lost 4 bases and the J gene lost 7 bases, with 6 bases spanning the gap. CDR3 amino acids: CASSSPHTQYF. In DNA form, the CDR3 reads TGTGCCAGCAGTTCTCCTCATACGCAGTATTTT.